The source of this T cell receptor (beta chain) is a study of blood T cell repertoires in COVID-19. On the study more broadly: Sample material is recorded as cDNA or gDNA derived from T cells, B-cell-depleted T cells, or PBMCs.

Original analysis: Nucleated cell counts were estimated from reference gene primer amplification. Assay: immunoSEQ multiplex PCR; the TCRdb copy retains only in-frame clones and omits some. That table supplies the V and J calls and clone size; D and trimming were determined from the DNA. The sample consists of 150,000 to 250,000 clones, roughly 84% of them appearing once. The study drew participants aged about 18 to 89 years from about two dozen US areas. In assigning cohorts, the study relied on participant-reported clinical history. The CDR3 is 16 amino acids. V lost 3 bases and J lost 4; bases outside the gene matches: 7. The germline V gene has CDR1 SGHRS and CDR2 YFSETQ.

Source material: PBMCs or T cells enriched from blood (not recorded which). The V gene is TRBV5-1, the J gene TRBJ2-1, with 10 bases fitting TRBD1. This receptor was taken from a man aged 40-55 years who had recovered from COVID-19. DNA for the CDR3: TGCGCCAGCAGCTCCCCGGGACAGGGGTTTTACAATGAGCAGTTCTTC. Amino acids: CASSSPGQGFYNEQFF.